This TCR beta chain was captured by sequencing in a study of blood T cell repertoires in COVID-19. Per the original methods: The authors estimated nucleated cell counts from reference gene primer amplification. The protocol was immunoSEQ multiplex PCR, while the TCRdb copy is restricted to in-frame clones and leaves out a portion. For V, J and clone size, that table is used; D and trimming come from the DNA. The repertoire includes about 100,000 clones, roughly 80% of them detected once, and 20% to 25% sits in the top ten. Germline CDR1 reads LGHDT; CDR2 reads YNNKEL (reference sequence). Deletions cut 2 bases from V and 0 bases from J, with 5 bases between. The CDR3 contains 14 residues.

The chain combines TRBV3-1 (or the pseudogene TRBV3-2) with TRBJ1-3, with unresolved D. The specimen sequenced was peripheral blood. The source of this sequence is a man in his 70s with active or convalescent COVID-19. CDR3 DNA sequence: TGTGCCAGCAGCCAACGGAGCTCTGGAAACACCATATATTTT. This encodes CASSQRSSGNTIYF.